This T cell receptor (beta chain) was profiled in a study of T-cell memory formation after mild COVID-19. Study-wide results and limits: Clones that shrank (day 15 to 85) were balanced CD4/CD8, whereas later expanders leaned CD4+.

Turning to this clonotype: Its antigen remains unknown.

TCRdb itself ran the 5' RACE reads through MiXCR, one entry per CDR3 protein. The sample yields almost 350,000 distinct CDR3 sequences, more than 20% seen once. This CDR3 has 17 residues. The germline V gene has CDR1 LGHNA and CDR2 YNFKEQ. Trimming removed 1 base from V and 0 bases from J, with 13 bases in between. The sequenced material came from PBMCs or a T cell subset sorted from them (not recorded which). The chain is built from TRBV4-2 and TRBJ1-3; D is possibly TRBD1 (5 bases). The clonotype was recovered from a man younger than 35 who had mild COVID-19 (a few samples of this study predate the infection). Cell type and time point are not known. CDR3 protein: CASSQVGQAFSGNTIYF. Here the CDR3 DNA reads TGTGCCAGCAGCCAAGTGGGGCAGGCGTTCTCTGGAAACACCATATATTTT.